The rows below give T cell receptor beta chains drawn from one sample of a study of T cells in Graves' hyperthyroidism and ophthalmopathy. MiXCR was run by TCRdb on the multiplex PCR reads, yielding one entry per CDR3 protein. The sample holds over 650,000 distinct CDR3 sequences, just under 45% seen once. The specimen sequenced was peripheral blood or thyroid tissue (not recorded which). The source is an adult man with Graves' disease, either hyperthyroidism or ophthalmopathy (not recorded which). Each CDR3 is given with its conserved first and last residue. D genes are given only for firm matches. For some rows the clone size is stated as once, few or many, or as a class when expanded; others skip it.

d_gene: NA; v_gene: TRBV12-3/TRBV12-4; abundance: NA; j_gene: TRBJ1-1; CDR3aa: CASSLEGGTIDSTEAFF; CDR3nt: TGTGCCAGCAGTTTAGAGGGGGGGACGATAGACAGCACTGAAGCTTTCTTT
d_gene: TRBD1; v_gene: TRBV7-3; abundance: few; j_gene: TRBJ2-5; CDR3aa: CASSYTGTGGQTQYF; CDR3nt: TGTGCCAGCAGTTACACAGGAACAGGGGGACAGACCCAGTACTTC
d_gene: NA; v_gene: TRBV7-9; abundance: many; j_gene: TRBJ2-5; CDR3aa: CASSLTPITQYF; CDR3nt: TGTGCCAGCAGCTTAACCCCCATTACCCAGTACTTC
d_gene: NA; v_gene: TRBV5-1; abundance: NA; j_gene: TRBJ1-1; CDR3aa: CASSYRDDEAFF; CDR3nt: TGCGCCAGCAGCTACCGGGACGATGAAGCTTTCTTT
d_gene: TRBD1; v_gene: TRBV29-1; abundance: NA; j_gene: TRBJ1-1; CDR3aa: CSVRTGQAFF; CDR3nt: TGCAGCGTGAGGACAGGGCAAGCTTTCTTT
d_gene: TRBD1; v_gene: TRBV7-2; abundance: few; j_gene: TRBJ2-7; CDR3aa: CASSLALQGAREQYF; CDR3nt: TGTGCCAGCAGCTTAGCCCTACAGGGGGCTCGGGAGCAGTACTTC
d_gene: NA; v_gene: TRBV7-9; abundance: many; j_gene: TRBJ2-7; CDR3aa: CASSKQSEGQYF; CDR3nt: TGTGCCAGCAGCAAACAAAGCGAAGGGCAGTACTTC
d_gene: TRBD2; v_gene: TRBV6-1; abundance: NA; j_gene: TRBJ2-5; CDR3aa: CASRELAGTRGGETQYF; CDR3nt: TGTGCCAGCAGGGAACTAGCGGGTACCAGAGGGGGGGAGACCCAGTACTTC
d_gene: NA; v_gene: TRBV29-1; abundance: NA; j_gene: TRBJ1-1; CDR3aa: CSVDQIGWAFF; CDR3nt: TGCAGCGTTGACCAAATCGGGTGGGCTTTCTTT
d_gene: NA; v_gene: TRBV7-8; abundance: NA; j_gene: TRBJ1-1; CDR3aa: CASSRIGTLNQFF; CDR3nt: TGTGCCAGCAGCCGTATAGGGACACTGAACCAATTCTTT
d_gene: NA; v_gene: TRBV12-3/TRBV12-4; abundance: many; j_gene: TRBJ1-6; CDR3aa: CASSLAVGRVYSPLHF; CDR3nt: TGTGCCAGCAGTTTAGCTGTCGGCAGGGTGTATTCACCCCTCCACTTT
d_gene: NA; v_gene: TRBV20-1; abundance: many; j_gene: TRBJ1-6; CDR3aa: CSASRGIPNSPLHF; CDR3nt: TGCAGTGCTAGTAGGGGAATCCCTAATTCACCCCTCCACTTT
d_gene: TRBD1; v_gene: TRBV19; abundance: NA; j_gene: TRBJ1-3; CDR3aa: CASEQGGSGNTIYF; CDR3nt: TGTGCCAGCGAACAGGGGGGCTCTGGAAACACCATATATTTT
d_gene: TRBD1; v_gene: TRBV6-5; abundance: few; j_gene: TRBJ2-7; CDR3aa: CASSGTGVNYEQYF; CDR3nt: TGTGCCAGCAGTGGGACAGGGGTAAACTACGAGCAGTACTTC
d_gene: TRBD2; v_gene: TRBV19; abundance: NA; j_gene: TRBJ2-2; CDR3aa: CASRPSGHYTGELFF; CDR3nt: TGTGCCAGTAGGCCTAGCGGGCATTACACCGGGGAGCTGTTTTTT
d_gene: NA; v_gene: TRBV29-1; abundance: many; j_gene: TRBJ1-3; CDR3aa: CSVAPRDQAWGTIYF; CDR3nt: TGCAGCGTTGCTCCTCGGGACCAGGCTTGGGGCACCATATATTTT
d_gene: NA; v_gene: TRBV29-1; abundance: NA; j_gene: TRBJ1-2; CDR3aa: CSGGEGGYTF; CDR3nt: TGCAGCGGAGGGGAGGGCGGCTACACCTTC
d_gene: NA; v_gene: TRBV6-1; abundance: NA; j_gene: TRBJ2-2; CDR3aa: CASSVRTAQDTGELFF; CDR3nt: TGTGCCAGCAGTGTTAGGACAGCCCAGGACACCGGGGAGCTGTTTTTT
d_gene: TRBD2; v_gene: TRBV20-1; abundance: NA; j_gene: TRBJ2-7; CDR3aa: CSAGTSGTTYEQYF; CDR3nt: TGCAGTGCCGGGACTAGCGGGACAACCTACGAGCAGTACTTC
d_gene: NA; v_gene: TRBV9; abundance: NA; j_gene: TRBJ1-4; CDR3aa: CASSGGGGVKLFF; CDR3nt: TGTGCCAGCAGCGGGGGGGGAGGGGTAAAACTGTTTTTT
d_gene: NA; v_gene: TRBV2; abundance: NA; j_gene: TRBJ1-2; CDR3aa: CACSARERVRSGYTF; CDR3nt: TGTGCCTGCAGTGCCCGAGAAAGGGTTCGGAGTGGCTACACCTTC
d_gene: NA; v_gene: TRBV2; abundance: NA; j_gene: TRBJ1-5; CDR3aa: CASSLSTTTSYSNQPQHF; CDR3nt: TGTGCCAGCAGTTTATCCACAACCACTAGTTATAGCAATCAGCCCCAGCATTTT
d_gene: TRBD1; v_gene: TRBV2; abundance: many; j_gene: TRBJ1-5; CDR3aa: CASSGQGLTQPQHF; CDR3nt: TGTGCCAGCAGCGGACAGGGATTGACCCAGCCCCAGCATTTT
d_gene: TRBD2; v_gene: TRBV2; abundance: NA; j_gene: TRBJ2-7; CDR3aa: CASSLLLAGASYEQYF; CDR3nt: TGTGCCAGCAGCCTCCTACTAGCGGGGGCCTCCTACGAGCAGTACTTC
d_gene: TRBD1; v_gene: TRBV10-2; abundance: NA; j_gene: TRBJ2-7; CDR3aa: CASSGAGGRYEQYF; CDR3nt: TGCGCCAGCAGTGGGGCAGGGGGTAGGTACGAGCAGTACTTC
d_gene: NA; v_gene: TRBV10-3; abundance: NA; j_gene: TRBJ1-4; CDR3aa: CASSYGSTNEKLFF; CDR3nt: TGTGCCAGCAGTTACGGGAGCACTAATGAAAAACTGTTTTTT